This TCR beta chain was retrieved from a study of T cells after yellow fever vaccination. The V gene's germline CDR1 is WSHSY and CDR2 SAAADI. The CDR3 has 11 amino acids. The V end lost 10 bases, the J end lost 7 bases, and 13 bases lay between the germline ends. This clonotype has just a few counts. TCRdb reanalysed the 5' RACE reads using MiXCR and keeps one entry per CDR3 protein. The repertoire holds about 58,000 distinct CDR3 sequences, roughly 6.9% seen once, with 40% in the top ten. The chain is built from TRBV10-2 and TRBJ1-1; D unresolved. The material sequenced was CD8+ T cells sorted from PBMCs, taken on the day of the first yellow fever vaccination. This clonotype originated in a man aged 18 to 29 who received the YFV17D yellow fever vaccine. The CDR3, as DNA: TGCGCCATCTTAGGAGGAAATGAAGCTTTCTTT. The encoded protein is CAILGGNEAFF.